This T cell receptor beta chain was profiled in a study of cytomegalovirus exposure and HLA in healthy donors. Primers included in the PCR were 60 Vbeta and 13 Jbeta primers. TCRdb keeps only in-frame clones here, not all; method: immunoSEQ multiplex PCR. Among more than 85,000 clones, 69% were seen once, and the ten largest hold 1.2%. Per germline, CDR1 MNHNS and CDR2 SASEGT. The CDR3 totals 17 residues. The ends lost 0 bases at V and 3 bases at J; junction bases unmatched: 5. What was sequenced was PBMCs. The chain joins TRBV6-1 to TRBJ2-3, with 11 positions matching TRBD2. The receptor was derived from a female donor in good health and CMV-seronegative. In DNA, the CDR3 is TGTGCCAGCAGTGAAGCCATAGCGGGAGGGGAGACAGATACGCAGTATTTT. This translates into CASSEAIAGGETDTQYF.